This is a list of T cell receptor beta chains from one sample in a study of T-cell reconstitution after alpha-beta-depleted transplantation in children. TCRdb ran MiXCR on the PCR reads and lists one entry per CDR3 protein. The sample includes nearly 550,000 distinct CDR3 sequences, approximately 20% of them seen just once. The sample here was PBMCs from the stem cell graft donor, taken from the stem cell graft. The origin of the receptors is a human donor who donated a stem cell graft to a child with acute lymphoblastic leukemia. Each CDR3 is given with its conserved first and last residue. The D gene is left open where the match is weak. The listing skips clone size in some rows; elsewhere it reads once, few, many or a size class.

J | size | D | length | V | CDR3 | DNA
TRBJ2-2 | many | TRBD2 | 18 | TRBV9 | CASSVVSREGPNTGELFF | TGTGCCAGCAGCGTAGTTTCGCGGGAGGGTCCGAACACCGGGGAGCTGTTTTTT
TRBJ2-1 | - | TRBD2 | 12 | TRBV5-1 | CASSFSGDGQFF | TGCGCCAGCAGCTTTAGCGGGGATGGGCAGTTCTTC
TRBJ2-1 | - | - | 12 | TRBV12-3/TRBV12-4 | CARITVGNEQFF | TGTGCCAGGATTACTGTGGGGAATGAGCAGTTCTTC
TRBJ2-4 | - | - | 15 | TRBV2 | CASSDGGSNENIQYF | TGTGCCAGCAGTGATGGGGGTAGCAACGAAAACATTCAGTACTTC
TRBJ1-1 | - | - | 15 | TRBV6-1 | CASSNPSLANTEAFF | TGTGCCAGCAGTAACCCTTCCCTAGCGAACACTGAAGCTTTCTTT
TRBJ1-1 | - | - | 13 | TRBV29-1 | CSVKGSSNTEAFF | TGCAGCGTCAAGGGGTCGTCGAACACTGAAGCTTTCTTT
TRBJ2-1 | few | - | 13 | TRBV12-3/TRBV12-4 | CASLLNFYNEQFF | TGTGCCAGCCTATTGAACTTCTACAATGAGCAGTTCTTC
TRBJ2-1 | - | TRBD1 | 14 | TRBV28 | CASRPRGLWDEQFF | TGTGCCAGCAGGCCCAGGGGGTTGTGGGATGAGCAGTTCTTC
TRBJ1-2 | - | TRBD1 | 14 | TRBV20-1 | CSASRQGGGYGYTF | TGCAGTGCTAGTCGACAGGGCGGGGGCTATGGCTACACCTTC
TRBJ2-3 | few | TRBD2 | 20 | TRBV20-1 | CSAHPPPGLAAFRRTDTQYF | TGCAGTGCGCATCCCCCTCCGGGACTAGCAGCCTTTCGTCGCACAGATACGCAGTATTTT
TRBJ1-4 | few | - | 15 | TRBV2 | CASIKTSRGREKLFF | TGTGCCAGCATAAAGACTTCTCGGGGGCGTGAAAAACTGTTTTTT
TRBJ2-7 | - | - | 14 | TRBV4-1 | CASSQVFRADEQYF | TGCGCCAGCAGCCAAGTTTTCCGAGCGGACGAGCAGTACTTC
TRBJ1-1 | few | - | 14 | TRBV12-3/TRBV12-4 | CASSLLGANTEAFF | TGTGCCAGCAGTTTACTCGGGGCGAACACTGAAGCTTTCTTT
TRBJ2-1 | - | - | 11 | TRBV3-1 | CASSNLHEQFF | TGTGCCAGCAGCAATCTCCATGAGCAGTTCTTC
TRBJ2-7 | - | - | 14 | TRBV3-1 | CASSPQGYVYEQYF | TGTGCCAGCAGCCCGCAGGGTTATGTCTACGAGCAGTACTTC
TRBJ2-3 | - | - | 11 | TRBV12-3/TRBV12-4 | CASSSKDTQYF | TGTGCCAGCAGTTCCAAGGATACGCAGTATTTT
TRBJ1-5 | - | - | 15 | TRBV28 | CAILSGGARNQPQHF | TGTGCCATCCTTTCCGGGGGGGCTCGCAATCAGCCCCAGCATTTT
TRBJ2-1 | - | - | 9 | TRBV5-1 | CAGGTPQFF | TGCGCCGGGGGGACCCCTCAGTTCTTC
TRBJ1-6 | few | - | 16 | TRBV5-5 | CASSPAGRGVDSPLHF | TGTGCCAGCAGCCCCGCAGGGAGGGGCGTTGACTCACCCCTCCACTTT
TRBJ2-4 | - | TRBD2 | 18 | TRBV6-5 | CASSYSGSGRAAKNIQYF | TGTGCCAGCAGTTACTCCGGTAGCGGGAGGGCCGCCAAAAACATTCAGTACTTC
TRBJ1-2 | few | TRBD1 | 18 | TRBV4-1 | CASSQLFRSGQANYGYTF | TGCGCCAGCAGCCAGCTGTTTAGGTCGGGACAGGCGAACTATGGCTACACCTTC
TRBJ1-1 | few | - | 15 | TRBV5-1 | CASSHRTGIGSEAFF | TGCGCCAGCAGCCACCGAACAGGGATAGGCTCTGAAGCTTTCTTT
TRBJ2-1 | few | - | 16 | TRBV18 | CASSNSAGYQYNEQFF | TGTGCCAGCTCCAACTCAGCGGGTTACCAATACAATGAGCAGTTCTTC
TRBJ1-3 | - | - | 13 | TRBV10-3 | CAISGTFGNTIYF | TGTGCCATCAGCGGGACATTTGGAAACACCATATATTTT
TRBJ1-1 | - | - | 14 | TRBV2 | CASSEKGGPTEAFF | TGTGCCAGCAGTGAAAAGGGGGGCCCCACTGAAGCTTTCTTT
TRBJ1-2 | - | - | 12 | TRBV25-1 | CASSGTYYGYTF | TGTGCCAGCAGTGGAACTTACTATGGCTACACCTTC
TRBJ2-3 | - | TRBD1 | 15 | TRBV6-4 | CASRATGGGADTQYF | TGTGCCAGCAGAGCGACAGGGGGTGGCGCAGATACGCAGTATTTT
TRBJ2-5 | - | TRBD2 | 15 | TRBV5-1 | CASSRTGGRGETQYF | TGCGCCAGCAGCCGCACGGGAGGTCGTGGAGAGACCCAGTACTTC
TRBJ2-5 | - | TRBD1 | 14 | TRBV5-1 | CASSYAGTEETQYF | TGCGCCAGCAGCTATGCTGGGACAGAAGAGACCCAGTACTTC
TRBJ1-1 | - | TRBD1 | 12 | TRBV12-3/TRBV12-4 | CATRPGGTEAFF | TGTGCGACCCGCCCAGGGGGCACTGAAGCTTTCTTT
TRBJ2-1 | - | - | 16 | TRBV7-3 | CASSPRRGRGDNEQFF | TGTGCCAGCAGCCCACGGAGGGGGCGGGGGGACAATGAGCAGTTCTTC
TRBJ2-2 | - | TRBD1 | 17 | TRBV12-3/TRBV12-4 | CASNLRGPTGVGRQLFF | TGTGCCAGCAACCTCAGGGGGCCTACTGGAGTTGGTCGTCAGCTGTTTTTT
TRBJ2-3 | - | - | 17 | TRBV5-1 | CASSLPRQRVSTDTQYF | TGCGCCAGCAGCTTGCCGCGACAGCGAGTTAGCACAGATACGCAGTATTTT
TRBJ1-1 | once | - | 13 | TRBV12-3/TRBV12-4 | CASTRESGAEAFF | TGTGCCAGCACGCGGGAGTCCGGAGCTGAAGCTTTCTTT
TRBJ2-3 | many | - | 14 | TRBV5-1 | CASSLGRSTDTQYF | TGCGCCAGCAGCTTGGGGCGGTCCACAGATACGCAGTATTTT
TRBJ2-7 | - | TRBD2 | 15 | TRBV20-1 | CSARDSSGRWDEQYF | TGCAGTGCTAGAGATTCAAGCGGGAGATGGGACGAGCAGTACTTC
TRBJ2-7 | few | - | 15 | TRBV7-9 | CASSLMGGPSYEQYF | TGTGCCAGCAGCTTAATGGGGGGCCCCTCCTACGAGCAGTACTTC
TRBJ2-1 | - | - | 14 | TRBV11-2 | CASSLGRGTGEQFF | TGTGCCAGCAGCTTAGGAAGGGGGACGGGTGAGCAGTTCTTC
TRBJ2-2 | few | - | 15 | TRBV12-3/TRBV12-4 | CASTQHSRGTGELFF | TGTGCCAGCACCCAACACAGCAGGGGCACCGGGGAGCTGTTTTTT
TRBJ2-1 | few | TRBD1 | 19 | TRBV24-1 | CATSDGAGQGLIRSDEQFF | TGTGCCACCAGTGATGGTGCGGGACAGGGGCTGATCAGGAGCGATGAGCAGTTCTTC
TRBJ1-5 | few | - | 13 | TRBV4-2 | CASSQEAAQPQHF | TGTGCCAGCAGCCAAGAGGCTGCACAGCCCCAGCATTTT
TRBJ1-6 | - | - | 17 | TRBV15 | CATSRDGWERLNSPLHF | TGTGCCACCAGCAGAGATGGATGGGAACGGCTGAATTCACCCCTCCACTTT
TRBJ1-3 | - | - | 14 | TRBV5-6 | CASSVPSGENTIYF | TGTGCCAGCAGCGTCCCCTCCGGAGAGAACACCATATATTTT
TRBJ2-7 | few | - | 14 | TRBV10-3 | CAISGWGSPYEQYF | TGTGCCATCAGTGGATGGGGGAGCCCATACGAGCAGTACTTC
TRBJ2-3 | - | TRBD2 | 16 | TRBV6-5 | CASSYWAGGRMDTQYF | TGTGCCAGCAGTTACTGGGCGGGAGGGCGAATGGATACGCAGTATTTT
TRBJ2-3 | - | TRBD2 | 15 | TRBV5-1 | CASSPGLAGVGTQYF | TGCGCCAGCAGCCCGGGACTAGCGGGAGTGGGTACGCAGTATTTT
TRBJ2-1 | few | - | 15 | TRBV27 | CASSLDGGPYNEQFF | TGTGCCAGCAGTCTGGATGGGGGCCCCTACAATGAGCAGTTCTTC
TRBJ2-6 | - | - | 12 | TRBV29-1 | CSAASGANVLTF | TGCAGCGCGGCCTCTGGGGCCAACGTCCTGACTTTC
TRBJ2-3 | few | TRBD1 | 16 | TRBV10-3 | CAISGPDGDRADTQYF | TGTGCCATCAGTGGACCGGACGGGGACAGGGCAGATACGCAGTATTTT
TRBJ2-6 | few | - | 18 | TRBV2 | CASSENHGPSSGANVLTF | TGTGCCAGCAGTGAAAATCATGGTCCCAGCTCTGGGGCCAACGTCCTGACTTTC
TRBJ2-4 | - | - | 13 | TRBV7-9 | CASSFPSSNIQYF | TGTGCCAGCAGCTTTCCTAGCTCTAACATTCAGTACTTC
TRBJ2-7 | - | TRBD2 | 16 | TRBV7-2 | CASSLVVGGGRYEQYF | TGTGCCAGCAGCTTAGTAGTGGGCGGCGGGAGATACGAGCAGTACTTC
TRBJ2-7 | - | - | 17 | TRBV10-3 | CAISESGTQKFGSEQYF | TGTGCCATCAGTGAGTCCGGGACCCAGAAATTCGGGAGCGAGCAGTACTTC
TRBJ2-3 | few | - | 16 | TRBV6-1 | CASSRPLVSGADTQYF | TGTGCCAGCAGTCGTCCCCTTGTATCGGGCGCAGATACGCAGTATTTT
TRBJ2-7 | - | - | 14 | TRBV19 | CASSGEGVYYEQYF | TGTGCCAGTAGTGGGGAAGGCGTCTACTACGAGCAGTACTTC
TRBJ1-1 | - | - | 14 | TRBV3-1 | CASSQPGLNTEAFF | TGTGCCAGCAGCCAGCCAGGGTTGAACACTGAAGCTTTCTTT
TRBJ2-5 | - | TRBD2 | 15 | TRBV6-5 | CASSYEAGRVETQYF | TGTGCCAGCAGTTACGAGGCAGGGAGGGTAGAGACCCAGTACTTC
TRBJ2-1 | - | - | 14 | TRBV24-1 | CATSGARGGNEQFF | TGTGCCACCAGTGGGGCCAGAGGAGGCAATGAGCAGTTCTTC
TRBJ1-6 | - | TRBD1 | 14 | TRBV20-1 | CSASLTGGAVPLHF | TGCAGTGCTAGCCTGACAGGGGGCGCGGTCCCCCTCCACTTT